This T cell receptor (beta chain) comes out of a study of OX40 agonist ivuxolimab in advanced cancers. Across the study: Patients receiving dose escalation had hepatocellular carcinoma, melanoma, renal cell or head and neck cancer.

Germline CDR1 LGHNA, CDR2 YNFKEQ. V lost 0 bases and J lost 3, with 14 bases in between. This CDR3 region has 16 residues. Repertoires were generated with immunoSEQ multiplex PCR, while TCRdb's copy carries only in-frame clones and drops some. The sample yields fewer than 70,000 clones, roughly 84% seen once. This TCR derives from an adult with an advanced solid tumor such as melanoma, head and neck, liver or kidney cancer. The chain uses TRBV4-2 and TRBJ1-2; possibly TRBD1 for D (5 bases). This material consisted of CD4+ or CD8+ T cells sorted from blood, taken in a trial of the OX40 agonist ivuxolimab. CDR3 in amino acids: CASSQEQGAAYYGYTF. The CDR3 DNA reads as TGTGCCAGCAGCCAAGAGCAAGGGGCGGCGTACTATGGCTACACCTTC.